The present T cell receptor beta chain was sequenced within a study of post-analysis software for immune sequencing data. For the study at large: Patients had relapsing-remitting, secondary progressive or progressive-relapsing multiple sclerosis; some lacked subtype.

Study-wide results and limits: Controls had lower frequencies than patients of about 5 TRBV segments, which included TRBV5-6, TRBV5-1 and TRBV20-1.

Germline-derived CDR1 and CDR2 are DFQATT and SNEGSKA (reference sequence). V lost 6 bases, J lost 5 bases, and 14 bases lay in between. This CDR3 region has 13 residues. On this clonotype: Its antigen is unidentified.

Researchers reported that TCR beta cDNA libraries carried unique molecular identifiers. MiXCR, applied by TCRdb to the PCR reads, yields one record per CDR3 protein. The sample includes roughly 430,000 distinct CDR3 sequences, approximately 38% of them seen just once. The chain combines TRBV20-1 with TRBJ1-5, with a possible D match to TRBD1 (6 bases). Sequenced input: blood. The receptor was derived from a girl aged 2 to 10 with multiple sclerosis. This CDR3 is CSAVQGVDQPQHF. CDR3 DNA sequence: TGCAGTGCAGTACAGGGCGTAGATCAGCCCCAGCATTTT.